This note documents a single T cell receptor (beta chain) sequence. What it binds is not known. The study amplified TCR beta CDR3 regions using RNA transcripts. Following a first-round RT-PCR that used HTBI primers, a second-round multiplex PCR was carried out. TCRdb passed the multiplex PCR reads through MiXCR, listing each CDR3 protein once. The sample consists of almost 750,000 distinct CDR3 sequences, 40% of them appearing once. With 2 bases removed from V and 4 bases from J, the gap between germline ends came to 20 bases. The CDR3 has 17 amino acids. Germline V lookup: CDR1 SGHTA, CDR2 FQGTGA. The sample belongs to a study of Graves' ophthalmopathy and Graves' hyperthyroidism. The overall study: Peripheral blood samples were taken at initial diagnosis, before any treatment.

Whole-study findings and limits: Blood contained most expanded thyroid clonotypes exceeding 0.001 frequency.

This sequence originates from an adult man with Graves' ophthalmopathy. Material for sequencing was peripheral blood. J is TRBJ1-2 and V is TRBV7-3, with D unclear. The CDR3 DNA reads TGTGCCAGCAGCTTAGCTGGCACTAGCGGGAGGGCCTATGGCTACACCTTC. It yields the protein CASSLAGTSGRAYGYTF.